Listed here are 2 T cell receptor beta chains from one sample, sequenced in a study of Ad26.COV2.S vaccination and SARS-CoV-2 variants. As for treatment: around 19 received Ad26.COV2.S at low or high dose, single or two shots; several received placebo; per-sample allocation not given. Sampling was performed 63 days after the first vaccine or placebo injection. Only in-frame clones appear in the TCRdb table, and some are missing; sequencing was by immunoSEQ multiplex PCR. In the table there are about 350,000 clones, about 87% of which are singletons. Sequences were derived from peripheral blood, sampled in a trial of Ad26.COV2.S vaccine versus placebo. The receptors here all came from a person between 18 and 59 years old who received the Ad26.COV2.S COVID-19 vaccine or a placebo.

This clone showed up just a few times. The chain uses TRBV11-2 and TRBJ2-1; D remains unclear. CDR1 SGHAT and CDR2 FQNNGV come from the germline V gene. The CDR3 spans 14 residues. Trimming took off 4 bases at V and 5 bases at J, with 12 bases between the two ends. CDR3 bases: TGTGCCAGCAGCTCGAACAAAATGAACAATGAGCAGTTCTTC. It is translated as CASSSNKMNNEQFF.

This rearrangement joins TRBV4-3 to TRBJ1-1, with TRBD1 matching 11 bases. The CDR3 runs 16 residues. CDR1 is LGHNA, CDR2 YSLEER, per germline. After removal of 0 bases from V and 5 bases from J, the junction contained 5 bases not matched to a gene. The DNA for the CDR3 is TGCGCCAGCAGCCAAGATTGGGGGACAGGGGGAACTGAAGCTTTCTTT. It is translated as CASSQDWGTGGTEAFF.